Below, 10 T cell receptor beta chains from the same sample are listed, as sequenced in a study of blood T cell repertoires in COVID-19. Clones were sequenced by immunoSEQ multiplex PCR, and TCRdb holds only the in-frame ones, with some missing. The data show about 140,000 clones, more than 60% seen once. The sequencing sample was made of peripheral blood. These receptors came from a woman between 45 and 65 years old with active or convalescent COVID-19.

In DNA, the CDR3 is TGTGCCAGCAGTTACACCGGGGGGGGCACGGAGACCCAGTACTTC. Encoded protein: CASSYTGGGTETQYF. The rearrangement uses TRBV6-5 and TRBJ2-5; 8 positions match TRBD2. CDR3 size: 15 residues. Germline V CDR1 and CDR2: MNHEY, SVGAGI. Unmatched junction bases numbered 7, after V lost 2 bases and J lost 5 bases.

The count of this clone is one. The chain combines TRBV25-1 with TRBJ1-1, with 7 positions matching TRBD1. Losses at the gene ends were 7 bases for V and 3 bases for J; bases not matched to a gene: 5. Germline CDR1 MGHDK, CDR2 SYGVNS. This CDR3 is built from 13 residues. The CDR3 bases are TGTGCCAGCACCGACAGGGCCCACACTGAAGCTTTCTTT. Amino acids: CASTDRAHTEAFF.

This clone was seen a few times. The chain joins TRBV4-1 to TRBJ1-1; D unresolved. The CDR3 spans 15 residues. Germline values: CDR1 MGHRA, CDR2 YSYEKL. Deletions cut 2 bases from V and 1 base from J, with 11 bases between. This CDR3 reads CASSQYADSNTEAFF. The CDR3 coding sequence is TGCGCCAGCAGCCAATATGCAGACTCGAACACTGAAGCTTTCTTT.

This chain joins TRBV5-5 and TRBJ1-5, with 7 bases identical to TRBD1. This CDR3 is 17 amino acids long. In germline, CDR1 is SGHKS, CDR2 YYEKEE (reference sequence). V dropped 4 bases and J dropped 7; count of bases not matched to a gene: 17. The chain's CDR3 is CASSLSSSDRVGQPQHF. The CDR3 DNA is TGTGCCAGCAGCCTATCCTCCTCCGACAGGGTGGGGCAGCCCCAGCATTTT.

Only one count was recorded for this clone. The V gene is TRBV23-1, the J gene TRBJ2-1; possible D gene TRBD2, 7 bases. TRBV23-1 is marked as an open reading frame, function uncertain. There are 18 residues in the CDR3. Trimming removed 2 bases from V and 0 bases from J, with 17 bases in between. CDR3 in amino acids: CASSQPGEGGSSYNEQFF. The CDR3 DNA sequence: TGCGCCAGCAGTCAACCAGGGGAGGGGGGAAGCTCCTACAATGAGCAGTTCTTC.

The rearrangement links TRBV27 to TRBJ2-3; D call uncertain. The germline gives CDR1 MNHEY, CDR2 SMNVEV (reference sequence). Between the trimmed V and J ends, which lost 7 bases and 3 bases, there was a span of 14 bases. This CDR3 comprises 14 residues. CDR3 protein: CASKWQVGTDTQYF. The CDR3 nucleotides read TGTGCCAGCAAATGGCAGGTCGGTACAGATACGCAGTATTTT.

V usage is TRBV6-2 or TRBV6-3 and J usage is TRBJ2-3; 11 bases fit TRBD2. This CDR3 is built from 14 residues. CDR1 is MNHEY, CDR2 SVGEGT, per germline. V shed 5 bases and J 4 bases; nucleotides not matched to a gene: 2. The CDR3 DNA reads as TGTGCCAGCAGTCAGGGACTAGCGGCAGATACGCAGTATTTT. It yields the protein CASSQGLAADTQYF.

The chain has TRBV11-3 and TRBJ2-3; 7 positions agree with TRBD2. V trimming: 5 bases; J trimming: 2 bases; junction bases outside the gene matches: 7. CDR1 and CDR2 (germline): SGHNT, YENEEA. This CDR3 comprises 15 residues. CDR3 residues: CASSPKGLVTDTQYF. CDR3 in DNA: TGTGCCAGCAGCCCCAAAGGACTAGTCACAGATACGCAGTATTTT.

This rearrangement joins TRBV2 to TRBJ1-4, with D possibly matching TRBD1 (5 bases). Trimming stripped 5 bases from V and 0 bases from J, with 13 bases between. Looked up from germline, CDR1 is SNHLY and CDR2 is FYNNEI. This CDR3 comprises 16 residues. For the CDR3, the DNA is TGTGCCAGCAGTAGACGACAGATTGCAACTAATGAAAAACTGTTTTTT. Protein sequence: CASSRRQIATNEKLFF.

This chain connects TRBV5-6 to TRBJ1-5; 7 bases align to TRBD1. The CDR3 is made up of 18 amino acids. V lost 3 bases and J lost 1; bases outside the gene matches: 13. From germline, CDR1 is SGHDT and CDR2 YYEEEE. The CDR3 protein is CASSSYWDRGGSNQPQHF. CDR3 coding DNA: TGTGCCAGCAGCTCCTACTGGGACAGAGGGGGGAGCAATCAGCCCCAGCATTTT.